This T cell receptor beta chain was sequenced for a study of shared clonotypes between healthy human individuals. The repertoire was sequenced with immunoSEQ multiplex PCR; TCRdb's copy has only in-frame clones and lacks some. The sample holds approximately 2.1 million clones, 85% to 95% seen once. Per the germline V gene, CDR1 is SGHTA and CDR2 is FQGTGA. V shed 5 bases and J 8 bases; nucleotides not matched to a gene: 16. The CDR3 sequence is 18 residues long. This clone was seen only once. The specimen was naive CD4+ T cells from PBMCs. Subset here: CD45RA+ positively selected. The J gene is TRBJ2-1, the V gene TRBV7-3; 12 bases are shared with TRBD2. This TCR was sampled from a man aged 18 to 35 in good health. Some clones in this sample may be carry-over from other donors' samples. CDR3 DNA: TGTGCCAGCAGCCCACAGGGGGCCCTAGCGGGAGGGCTATATGAGCAGTTCTTC. Translated, it gives CASSPQGALAGGLYEQFF.